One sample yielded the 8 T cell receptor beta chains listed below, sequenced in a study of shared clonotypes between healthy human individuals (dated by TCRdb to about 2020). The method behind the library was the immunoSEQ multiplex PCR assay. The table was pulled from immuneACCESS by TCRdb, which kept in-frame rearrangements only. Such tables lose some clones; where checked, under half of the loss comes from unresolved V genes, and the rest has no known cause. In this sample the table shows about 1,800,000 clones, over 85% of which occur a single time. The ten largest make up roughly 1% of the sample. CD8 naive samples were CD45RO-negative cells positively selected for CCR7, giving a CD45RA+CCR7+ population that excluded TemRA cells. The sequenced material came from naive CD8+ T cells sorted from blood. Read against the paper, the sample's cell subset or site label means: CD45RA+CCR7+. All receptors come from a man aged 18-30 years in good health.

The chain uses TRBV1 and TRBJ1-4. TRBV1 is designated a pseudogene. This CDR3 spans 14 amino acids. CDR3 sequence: CTSSPRGGSEKLFF. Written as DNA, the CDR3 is TGCACCAGCAGCCCCCGAGGGGGGAGCGAAAAACTGTTTTTT.

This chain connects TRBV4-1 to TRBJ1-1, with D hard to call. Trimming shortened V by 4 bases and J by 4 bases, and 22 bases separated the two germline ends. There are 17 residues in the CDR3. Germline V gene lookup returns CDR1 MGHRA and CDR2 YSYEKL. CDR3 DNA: TGCGCCAGCAGCCCTTACCCTCTGAGGACGGTGGTCACTGAAGCTTTCTTT. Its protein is CASSPYPLRTVVTEAFF.

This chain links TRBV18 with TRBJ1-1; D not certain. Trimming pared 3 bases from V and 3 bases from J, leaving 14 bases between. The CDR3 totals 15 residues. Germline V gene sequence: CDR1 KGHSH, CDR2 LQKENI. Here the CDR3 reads CASSPEEGEDTEAFF. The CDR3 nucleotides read TGTGCCAGCTCACCTGAGGAGGGCGAGGACACTGAAGCTTTCTTT.

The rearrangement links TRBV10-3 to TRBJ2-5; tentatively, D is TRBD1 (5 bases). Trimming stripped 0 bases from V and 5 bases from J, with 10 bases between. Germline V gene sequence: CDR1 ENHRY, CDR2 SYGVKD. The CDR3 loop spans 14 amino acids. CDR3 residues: CAISESRAIETQYF. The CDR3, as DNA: TGTGCCATCAGTGAGTCCAGGGCGATTGAGACCCAGTACTTC.

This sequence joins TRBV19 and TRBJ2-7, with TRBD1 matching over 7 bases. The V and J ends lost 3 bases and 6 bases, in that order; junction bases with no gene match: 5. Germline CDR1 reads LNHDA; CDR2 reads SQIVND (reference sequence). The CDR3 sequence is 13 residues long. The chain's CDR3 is CASSMQGVGEQYF. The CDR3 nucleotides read TGTGCCAGTAGTATGCAGGGGGTCGGCGAGCAGTACTTC.

The CDR3 nucleotides read TGTGCCAGCAGTGAAACCTACGGGATCACCTACGAGCAGTACTTC. Its translation: CASSETYGITYEQYF. V and J are TRBV6-1 and TRBJ2-7; TRBD2 might be the D (5 bases). The CDR3 loop spans 15 amino acids. V was trimmed by 2 bases and J by 2 bases, leaving 13 bases between them. Germline V gives CDR1 MNHNS, CDR2 SASEGT.

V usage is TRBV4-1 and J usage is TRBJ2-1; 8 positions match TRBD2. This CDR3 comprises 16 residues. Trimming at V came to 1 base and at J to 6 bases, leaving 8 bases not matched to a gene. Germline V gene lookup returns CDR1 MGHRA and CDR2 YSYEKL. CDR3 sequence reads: CASSQGAGLASNEQFF. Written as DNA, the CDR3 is TGCGCCAGCAGCCAAGGGGCAGGACTAGCTTCCAATGAGCAGTTCTTC.

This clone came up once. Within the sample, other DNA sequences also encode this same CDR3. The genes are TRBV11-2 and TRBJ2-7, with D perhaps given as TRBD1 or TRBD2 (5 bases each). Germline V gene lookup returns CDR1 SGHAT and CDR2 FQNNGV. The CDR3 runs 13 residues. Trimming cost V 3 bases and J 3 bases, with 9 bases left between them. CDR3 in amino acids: CASSFGTDYEQYF. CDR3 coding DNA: TGTGCCAGCAGCTTCGGGACGGACTACGAGCAGTACTTC.